A single sample is the source of the 18 T cell receptor beta chains below, sequenced in a study of CD8 T cells in ankylosing spondylitis. Regarding the study as a whole: Characteristic, it appeared, of ankylosing spondylitis blood was a TCR beta motif of roughly eight highly homologous variants.

No antigen has been assigned to these receptors. TCRdb called the 5' RACE reads again in MiXCR, with one record for every CDR3 protein. Among hundreds of thousands of distinct CDR3 sequences listed, approximately 10% were seen once. Sequenced: blood, either unsorted or a sorted T cell fraction (not recorded which). The origin of the receptors is a male donor with ankylosing spondylitis.

This clonotype was observed a handful of times. The genes are TRBV7-9 and TRBJ1-1; D might be TRBD1 (6 bases). This CDR3 spans 15 amino acids. Germline V gives CDR1 SEHNR, CDR2 FQNEAQ (reference sequence). Between the trimmed V and J ends, which lost 3 bases and 7 bases, there was a span of 18 bases. The CDR3 DNA sequence: TGTGCCAGCAGCTTTCAGTCGGGGGGCGAGGTTGAAGCTTTCTTT. Translation gives CASSFQSGGEVEAFF.

This chain uses TRBV15 with TRBJ2-1; 7 bases fit TRBD2. Germline V lookup: CDR1 LNHNV, CDR2 YYDKDF (reference sequence). This CDR3 has 16 amino acids. The ends lost 0 bases at V and 7 bases at J; junction bases unmatched: 9. The CDR3 is CATSRDYGEGSNEQFF. The CDR3 DNA reads TGTGCCACCAGCAGAGATTACGGGGAGGGTAGTAATGAGCAGTTCTTC.

There are many counts of this clonotype. The chain uses TRBV7-2 and TRBJ1-6; D is unclear. In germline, CDR1 is SGHTA, CDR2 FQGNSA. CDR3 length: 14 amino acids. V shed 4 bases and J shed 14 bases, with 18 bases lying between them. The CDR3 is CASSSDVSGVSLHF. CDR3 nucleotides: TGTGCCAGCAGCTCCGACGTCTCCGGCGTTTCCCTCCACTTT.

This clonotype was observed a few times. The V and J genes are TRBV7-2 and TRBJ2-5, with D possibly matching TRBD2 (6 bases). The CDR3 is made up of 13 amino acids. Deletions cut 1 base from V and 9 bases from J, with 12 bases between. CDR1 is SGHTA and CDR2 is FQGNSA in the germline V gene. The CDR3 sequence is CASSLEGLGPQYF. The CDR3 nucleotides are TGTGCCAGCAGCTTAGAGGGACTCGGGCCCCAGTACTTC. Based on the CDR3 plus reference TRBV7-2 and TRBJ2-5, the full variable domain is GAGVSQSPSNKVTEKGKDVELRCDPISGHTALYWYRQSLGQGLEFLIYFQGNSAPDKSGLPSDRFSAERTGGSVSTLTIQRTQQEDSAVYLCASSLEGLGPQYFGPGTRLLVL.

The rearrangement uses TRBV20-1 and TRBJ2-1; 14 bases agree with TRBD2. V trimming: 3 bases; J trimming: 8 bases; junction bases outside the gene matches: 6. This CDR3 comprises 15 residues. Germline V gene data show CDR1 as DFQATT and CDR2 as SNEGSKA (reference sequence). The CDR3 coding sequence is TGCAGTGCTAGTGGGACTAGCGGGAGTTTAGATGAGCAGTTCTTC. This gives the protein CSASGTSGSLDEQFF.

Many counts were recorded for this clonotype. This chain links TRBV5-1 with TRBJ2-7; D is uncertain. The CDR3 contains 12 residues. Germline V gene sequence: CDR1 SGHRS, CDR2 YFSETQ. V was clipped by 4 bases and J by 4 bases, with 9 bases between them. CDR3 DNA: TGCGCCAGCAGCAAAGAAACGTACGAGCAGTACTTC. It translates to CASSKETYEQYF.

This clonotype was seen at least ten times. The genes are TRBV28 and TRBJ1-5, with D unresolved. There are 18 residues in the CDR3. Germline V gene sequence: CDR1 MDHEN, CDR2 SYDVKM. Trimming left V 6 bases short and J 5 bases short, with 26 bases between. CDR3 sequence (DNA): TGTGCCAGCAGACCGGCCTTCGGACGTCCCGACCCCCATCAGCCCCAGCATTTT. Amino acids: CASRPAFGRPDPHQPQHF.

In its sample, this clonotype was seen many times. The V gene is TRBV12-3 or TRBV12-4, the J gene TRBJ1-5; unclear D gene. V gave up 2 bases and J gave up 7 bases, with 9 bases separating them. The CDR3 totals 13 residues. Here the CDR3 reads CASSLSVWQPQHF. As DNA, the CDR3 is TGTGCCAGCAGTTTATCCGTGTGGCAGCCCCAGCATTTT.

This clonotype showed up many times. As DNA, the CDR3 is TGTGCCAGCAGCCCGATCGACAGGAATTCACCCCTCCACTTT. Residues: CASSPIDRNSPLHF. The rearrangement uses TRBV3-1 and TRBJ1-6; D might be TRBD1 (6 bases). Germline CDR1 LGHDT, CDR2 YNNKEL (reference sequence). V dropped 4 bases and J dropped 7 bases, with 11 bases sitting between them. The CDR3 sequence is 14 residues long. The full variable domain, with the rest looked up from reference TRBV3-1 and TRBJ1-6, is DTAVSQTPKYLVTQMGNDKSIKCEQNLGHDTMYWYKQDSKKFLKIMFSYNNKELIINETVPNRFSPKSPDKAHLNLHINSLELGDSAVYFCASSPIDRNSPLHFGNGTRLTVT.

The genes are TRBV5-1 and TRBJ1-1; no reliable D call. CDR1 is SGHRS and CDR2 is YFSETQ in the germline V gene. V lost 3 bases, J lost 1 base, and 13 bases lay in between. The CDR3 is 15 residues long. CDR3 coding DNA: TGCGCCAGCAGCTCCGGGGTGTCAGGGAACACTGAAGCTTTCTTT. Translated: CASSSGVSGNTEAFF.

The chain carries TRBV10-3 and TRBJ2-2; D gene unclear. Germline V CDR1 and CDR2: ENHRY, SYGVKD. The CDR3 consists of 13 residues. V was shortened by 1 base and J by 5 bases, with 5 bases between the two germline ends. The CDR3 loop reads CAISELQTGELFF. CDR3 in DNA: TGTGCCATCAGTGAGTTACAAACCGGGGAGCTGTTTTTT.

The J gene is TRBJ2-1, the V gene TRBV29-1; TRBD2 matches at 10 bases. Germline trimming cut 3 bases from V and 8 bases from J; bases unmatched to any gene: 7. The CDR3 has 14 residues. Germline CDR1 and CDR2: SQVTM and ANQGSEA. The CDR3 sequence: CSVERLAGDYEQFF. In DNA, the CDR3 is TGCAGCGTTGAGCGGCTAGCGGGAGACTATGAGCAGTTCTTC.

The V and J genes are TRBV10-3 and TRBJ2-3; D possibly corresponds to TRBD1 (6 bases). The CDR3 is 14 residues long. The germline CDR1 and CDR2 sequences are ENHRY and SYGVKD. The V gene lost 11 bases and the J gene lost 1 base, with 16 bases spanning the gap. CDR3 bases: TGTGCCTCACGGCCAGGGGAACGCACAGATACGCAGTATTTT. This gives the protein CASRPGERTDTQYF.

The table lists this clonotype with many counts. V gene TRBV5-1 combines with J gene TRBJ2-2; weak D call: TRBD1 (6 bases). Per the germline V gene, CDR1 is SGHRS and CDR2 is YFSETQ. The CDR3 runs 15 residues. Between the trimmed V and J ends, which lost 1 base and 2 bases, there was a span of 9 bases. The chain's CDR3 is CASSLWTDNTGELFF. In DNA, the CDR3 is TGCGCCAGCAGCTTGTGGACAGACAACACCGGGGAGCTGTTTTTT.

This chain links TRBV11-3 with TRBJ2-3, with D unresolved. Looked up from germline, CDR1 is SGHNT and CDR2 is YENEEA. The CDR3 is 14 amino acids. V shed 5 bases and J shed 2 bases, with 11 bases lying between them. CDR3 amino acids: CASSPFALTDTQYF. As DNA, the CDR3 is TGTGCCAGCAGCCCCTTCGCCCTCACAGATACGCAGTATTTT.

This clonotype occurred a few times. The chain employs TRBV5-1 and TRBJ1-1; TRBD1 is a possible D gene (6 bases). The CDR3 length is 15 residues. Germline loops: CDR1 SGHRS, CDR2 YFSETQ. The V end lost 0 bases, the J end lost 5 bases, and 14 bases lay between the germline ends. The CDR3 protein is CASSLARLGATEAFF. In DNA, the CDR3 is TGCGCCAGCAGCTTGGCCAGACTGGGGGCGACTGAAGCTTTCTTT.

This chain joins TRBV11-2 and TRBJ1-5; maybe TRBD1 (5 bases). Germline CDR1 is SGHAT and CDR2 is FQNNGV. V shed 0 bases and J shed 1 base, with 13 bases lying between them. CDR3 length: 17 residues. The CDR3 nucleotides are TGTGCCAGCAGCTTAGATGGGAGGGGTATGAGCAATCAGCCCCAGCATTTT. Translation gives CASSLDGRGMSNQPQHF.

The CDR3 bases are TGTGCCAGCTTCCGGGACATGGACCCCTACGAGCAGTACTTC. Its translation is CASFRDMDPYEQYF. J is TRBJ2-7 and V is TRBV2; the D gene is possibly TRBD1 (6 bases). V was shortened by 8 bases and J by 2 bases, with 16 bases between the two germline ends. The CDR3 spans 14 residues. CDR1 is SNHLY and CDR2 is FYNNEI in the germline V gene.